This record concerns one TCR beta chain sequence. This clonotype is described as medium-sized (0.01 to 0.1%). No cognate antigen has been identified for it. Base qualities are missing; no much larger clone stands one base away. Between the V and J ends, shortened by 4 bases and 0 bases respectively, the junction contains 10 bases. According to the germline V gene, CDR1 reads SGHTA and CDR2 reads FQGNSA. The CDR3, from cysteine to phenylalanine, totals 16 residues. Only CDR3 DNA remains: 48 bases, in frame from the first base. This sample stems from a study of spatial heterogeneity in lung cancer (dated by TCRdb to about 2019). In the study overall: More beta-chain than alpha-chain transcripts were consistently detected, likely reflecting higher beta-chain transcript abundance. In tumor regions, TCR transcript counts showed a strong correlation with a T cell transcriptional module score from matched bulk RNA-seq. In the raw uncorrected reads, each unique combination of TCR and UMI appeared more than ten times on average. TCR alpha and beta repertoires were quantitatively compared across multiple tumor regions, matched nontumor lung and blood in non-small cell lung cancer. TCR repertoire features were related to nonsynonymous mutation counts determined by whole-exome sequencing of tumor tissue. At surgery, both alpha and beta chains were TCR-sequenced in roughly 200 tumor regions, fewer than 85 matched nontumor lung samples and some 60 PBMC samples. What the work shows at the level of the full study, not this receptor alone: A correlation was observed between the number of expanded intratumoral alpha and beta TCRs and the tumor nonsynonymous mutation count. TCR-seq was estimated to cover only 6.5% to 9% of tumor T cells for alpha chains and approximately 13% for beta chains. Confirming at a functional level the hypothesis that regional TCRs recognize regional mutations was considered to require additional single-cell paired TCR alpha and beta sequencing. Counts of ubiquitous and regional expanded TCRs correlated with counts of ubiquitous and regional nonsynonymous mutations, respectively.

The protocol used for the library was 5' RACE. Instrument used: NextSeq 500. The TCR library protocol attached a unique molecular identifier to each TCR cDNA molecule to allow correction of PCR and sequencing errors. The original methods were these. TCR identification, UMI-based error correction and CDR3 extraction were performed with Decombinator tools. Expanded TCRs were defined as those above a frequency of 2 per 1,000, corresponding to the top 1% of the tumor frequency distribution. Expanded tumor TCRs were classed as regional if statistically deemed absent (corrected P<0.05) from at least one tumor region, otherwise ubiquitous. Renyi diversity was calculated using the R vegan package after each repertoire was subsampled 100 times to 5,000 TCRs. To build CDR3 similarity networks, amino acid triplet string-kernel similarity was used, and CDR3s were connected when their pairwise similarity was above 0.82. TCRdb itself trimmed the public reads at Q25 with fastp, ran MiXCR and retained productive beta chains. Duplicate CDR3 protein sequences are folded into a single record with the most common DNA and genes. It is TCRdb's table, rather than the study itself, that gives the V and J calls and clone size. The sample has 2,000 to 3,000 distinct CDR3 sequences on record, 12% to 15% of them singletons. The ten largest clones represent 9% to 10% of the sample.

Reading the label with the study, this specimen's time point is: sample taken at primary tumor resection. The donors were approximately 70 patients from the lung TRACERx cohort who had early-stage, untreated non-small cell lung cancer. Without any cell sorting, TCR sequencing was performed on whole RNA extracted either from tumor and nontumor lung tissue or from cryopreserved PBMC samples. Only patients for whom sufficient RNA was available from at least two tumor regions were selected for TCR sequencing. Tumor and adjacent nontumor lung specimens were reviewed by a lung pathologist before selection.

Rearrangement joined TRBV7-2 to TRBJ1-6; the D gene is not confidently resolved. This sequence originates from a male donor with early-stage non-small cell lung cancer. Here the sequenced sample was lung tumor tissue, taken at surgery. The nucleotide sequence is TGTGCCAGCAGCTCACAACCAAACTCCTATAATTCACCCCTCCACTTT. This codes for CASSSQPNSYNSPLHF.